These T cell receptor beta chains were read from a single sample in a study of PD-1 blockade in classical Hodgkin lymphoma. Here immunoSEQ multiplex PCR was the method, and the copy in TCRdb shows in-frame clones only, minus some. The sample holds about 100,000 clones, approximately 90% seen once. Sequencing was performed on peripheral blood mononuclear cells (PBMCs), taken before the second cycle of nivolumab. The receptors come from a human donor with classical Hodgkin lymphoma. CDR3s include the opening cysteine and the closing phenylalanine or tryptophan. A D gene is named only where the DNA matches it firmly. Size is omitted from some rows. Given values are once, few, many or a class for expanded clones.

v_call: TRBV28
d_call: -
clone_size: few
j_call: TRBJ1-5
cdr3_aa: CASRVRVVGPNQPQHF
cdr3_nt: TGTGCCAGCAGAGTGCGAGTCGTGGGGCCCAATCAGCCCCAGCATTTT

v_call: TRBV7-9
d_call: TRBD1
clone_size: -
j_call: TRBJ2-7
cdr3_aa: CASSPGQGWSGYEQYF
cdr3_nt: TGTGCCAGCAGCCCCGGACAGGGTTGGTCAGGGTACGAGCAGTACTTC

v_call: TRBV4-2
d_call: -
clone_size: once
j_call: TRBJ1-3
cdr3_aa: CASSPLQESSGNTIYF
cdr3_nt: TGTGCCAGCAGCCCCTTACAGGAGTCCTCTGGAAACACCATATATTTT

v_call: TRBV11-2
d_call: -
clone_size: -
j_call: TRBJ2-3
cdr3_aa: CASIFTDTQYF
cdr3_nt: TGTGCCAGCATTTTCACAGATACGCAGTATTTT

v_call: TRBV9
d_call: TRBD1
clone_size: -
j_call: TRBJ2-7
cdr3_aa: CASSPEGDRGAYEQYF
cdr3_nt: TGTGCCAGCAGCCCTGAAGGGGACAGGGGAGCCTACGAGCAGTACTTC

v_call: TRBV4-1
d_call: TRBD1
clone_size: -
j_call: TRBJ1-6
cdr3_aa: CASSQDRTGVSPLHF
cdr3_nt: TGCGCCAGCAGCCAAGATAGGACAGGGGTTTCACCCCTCCACTTT

v_call: TRBV29-1
d_call: -
clone_size: -
j_call: TRBJ1-3
cdr3_aa: CSVGVYGGNTIYF
cdr3_nt: TGCAGCGTTGGGGTCTACGGGGGAAACACCATATATTTT

v_call: TRBV7-9
d_call: -
clone_size: -
j_call: TRBJ1-2
cdr3_aa: CASSLAGEPNYGYTF
cdr3_nt: TGTGCCAGCAGCTTAGCGGGGGAGCCTAACTATGGCTACACCTTC

v_call: TRBV11-2
d_call: TRBD1
clone_size: -
j_call: TRBJ2-3
cdr3_aa: CASSIDREDTQYF
cdr3_nt: TGTGCCAGCAGCATCGACAGGGAAGATACGCAGTATTTT

v_call: TRBV28
d_call: -
clone_size: -
j_call: TRBJ2-6
cdr3_aa: CASSPGANVLTF
cdr3_nt: TGTGCCAGCAGCCCGGGGGCCAACGTCCTGACTTTC

v_call: TRBV7-9
d_call: TRBD1
clone_size: -
j_call: TRBJ2-1
cdr3_aa: CASSPWDRDYNEQFF
cdr3_nt: TGTGCCAGCAGCCCCTGGGACAGGGATTACAATGAGCAGTTCTTC

v_call: TRBV6-6
d_call: -
clone_size: -
j_call: TRBJ1-1
cdr3_aa: CASSYYRDTEAFF
cdr3_nt: TGTGCCAGCAGTTACTATAGGGACACTGAAGCTTTCTTT

v_call: TRBV29-1
d_call: TRBD2
clone_size: -
j_call: TRBJ2-7
cdr3_aa: CSVENGGGLYEQYF
cdr3_nt: TGCAGCGTTGAAAACGGCGGGGGTCTCTACGAGCAGTACTTC

v_call: TRBV18
d_call: TRBD1
clone_size: -
j_call: TRBJ1-3
cdr3_aa: CASSPALITGGAGNTIYF
cdr3_nt: TGTGCCAGCTCACCAGCCCTCATTACAGGGGGCGCGGGAAACACCATATATTTT

v_call: TRBV4-2
d_call: TRBD2
clone_size: -
j_call: TRBJ2-7
cdr3_aa: CASSQDPGGDYEQYF
cdr3_nt: TGTGCCAGCAGCCAAGATCCCGGGGGGGACTACGAGCAGTACTTC

v_call: TRBV5-3
d_call: -
clone_size: -
j_call: TRBJ2-5
cdr3_aa: CARSRTTKTQYF
cdr3_nt: TGTGCCAGAAGCAGAACCACGAAGACCCAGTACTTC

v_call: TRBV7-3
d_call: -
clone_size: -
j_call: TRBJ1-1
cdr3_aa: CASSVSENTEAFF
cdr3_nt: TGTGCCAGCAGCGTCTCGGAGAACACTGAAGCTTTCTTT

v_call: TRBV30
d_call: TRBD1
clone_size: -
j_call: TRBJ1-1
cdr3_aa: CAWGSGQGAMAEAFF
cdr3_nt: TGTGCCTGGGGATCGGGACAGGGGGCGATGGCTGAAGCTTTCTTT

v_call: TRBV6-6
d_call: -
clone_size: -
j_call: TRBJ2-1
cdr3_aa: CASSYVPSSYNEQFF
cdr3_nt: TGTGCCAGCAGTTATGTCCCGAGCTCCTACAATGAGCAGTTCTTC

v_call: TRBV7-3
d_call: TRBD1
clone_size: once
j_call: TRBJ2-7
cdr3_aa: CASSLRTGGSHEQYF
cdr3_nt: TGTGCCAGCAGCTTACGGACAGGGGGGTCCCACGAGCAGTACTTC

v_call: TRBV11-2
d_call: -
clone_size: -
j_call: TRBJ1-5
cdr3_aa: CASSLALGRIQPQHF
cdr3_nt: TGTGCCAGCAGCTTAGCTCTCGGCAGGATCCAGCCCCAGCATTTT

v_call: TRBV28
d_call: -
clone_size: -
j_call: TRBJ2-1
cdr3_aa: CATIQTGPDNEQFF
cdr3_nt: TGTGCCACCATACAGACGGGCCCTGACAATGAGCAGTTCTTC

v_call: TRBV5-1
d_call: -
clone_size: -
j_call: TRBJ1-6
cdr3_aa: CASSGESSYNSPLHF
cdr3_nt: TGCGCCAGCAGCGGCGAAAGCTCCTATAATTCACCCCTCCACTTT

v_call: TRBV27
d_call: TRBD1
clone_size: -
j_call: TRBJ1-2
cdr3_aa: CASSFSRTGGSRGYTF
cdr3_nt: TGTGCCAGCAGTTTTAGCCGGACAGGGGGCTCTAGAGGCTACACCTTC

v_call: TRBV30
d_call: TRBD2
clone_size: -
j_call: TRBJ2-1
cdr3_aa: CAWSFLAGGYNEQFF
cdr3_nt: TGTGCCTGGAGTTTTCTAGCGGGGGGGTACAATGAGCAGTTCTTC

v_call: TRBV7-2
d_call: -
clone_size: -
j_call: TRBJ2-3
cdr3_aa: CASSLALEDTQYF
cdr3_nt: TGTGCCAGCAGCTTAGCACTAGAGGATACGCAGTATTTT

v_call: TRBV29-1
d_call: -
clone_size: few
j_call: TRBJ2-7
cdr3_aa: CSVEEVYEQYF
cdr3_nt: TGCAGCGTTGAAGAGGTGTACGAGCAGTACTTC

v_call: TRBV2
d_call: -
clone_size: -
j_call: TRBJ1-5
cdr3_aa: CASSASEISPQHF
cdr3_nt: TGTGCCAGCAGTGCTTCAGAGATCAGCCCCCAGCATTTT

v_call: TRBV5-1
d_call: TRBD1
clone_size: -
j_call: TRBJ2-7
cdr3_aa: CASSLGQGVGEQYF
cdr3_nt: TGCGCCAGCAGCTTGGGACAGGGGGTTGGCGAGCAGTACTTC

v_call: TRBV7-9
d_call: -
clone_size: -
j_call: TRBJ1-3
cdr3_aa: CASSLLDSGNTIYF
cdr3_nt: TGTGCCAGCAGCTTACTCGACTCTGGAAACACCATATATTTT

v_call: TRBV2
d_call: TRBD1
clone_size: -
j_call: TRBJ1-2
cdr3_aa: CASSDPPGQGGYGYTF
cdr3_nt: TGTGCCAGCAGTGATCCCCCGGGACAGGGTGGCTATGGCTACACCTTC

v_call: TRBV30
d_call: -
clone_size: -
j_call: TRBJ2-7
cdr3_aa: CAWSVGGPYGSEQYF
cdr3_nt: TGTGCCTGGAGTGTTGGGGGCCCCTACGGGAGTGAGCAGTACTTC

v_call: TRBV7-9
d_call: -
clone_size: -
j_call: TRBJ2-7
cdr3_aa: CASSLITTPGPEQYF
cdr3_nt: TGTGCCAGCAGCTTGATAACCACCCCAGGGCCCGAGCAGTACTTC

v_call: TRBV7-9
d_call: TRBD1
clone_size: -
j_call: TRBJ1-1
cdr3_aa: CASSIGTANTEAFF
cdr3_nt: TGTGCCAGCAGCATAGGGACAGCTAACACTGAAGCTTTCTTT

v_call: TRBV6-5
d_call: -
clone_size: once
j_call: TRBJ1-2
cdr3_aa: CASSYHEPTSGYTF
cdr3_nt: TGTGCCAGCAGTTATCATGAACCTACGTCGGGCTACACCTTC

v_call: TRBV13
d_call: -
clone_size: -
j_call: TRBJ1-2
cdr3_aa: CASSPGGENYGYTF
cdr3_nt: TGTGCCAGCAGCCCGGGGGGGGAGAACTATGGCTACACCTTC

v_call: TRBV12-5
d_call: -
clone_size: -
j_call: TRBJ1-3
cdr3_aa: CASGLHLSGNTIYF
cdr3_nt: TGTGCTAGTGGTTTGCACCTCTCTGGAAACACCATATATTTT

v_call: TRBV4-2
d_call: TRBD2
clone_size: -
j_call: TRBJ2-1
cdr3_aa: CASSQENSGGALEQFF
cdr3_nt: TGTGCCAGCAGCCAAGAAAATAGCGGGGGGGCACTGGAGCAGTTCTTC

v_call: TRBV5-4
d_call: -
clone_size: -
j_call: TRBJ2-1
cdr3_aa: CASSLMTPNEQFF
cdr3_nt: TGTGCCAGCAGCTTGATGACTCCCAATGAGCAGTTCTTC

v_call: TRBV19
d_call: TRBD1
clone_size: once
j_call: TRBJ1-1
cdr3_aa: CASSIDRWDRVFTEAFF
cdr3_nt: TGTGCCAGTAGTATAGATAGGTGGGACAGGGTTTTCACTGAAGCTTTCTTT

v_call: TRBV7-2
d_call: -
clone_size: few
j_call: TRBJ1-1
cdr3_aa: CASRSPIGEGTEAFF
cdr3_nt: TGTGCCAGCAGATCCCCTATAGGGGAGGGCACTGAAGCTTTCTTT

v_call: TRBV6-5
d_call: TRBD1
clone_size: -
j_call: TRBJ2-7
cdr3_aa: CASTTGGVPGYEQYF
cdr3_nt: TGTGCCAGCACCACAGGGGGCGTCCCGGGGTACGAGCAGTACTTC

v_call: TRBV7-9
d_call: TRBD2
clone_size: -
j_call: TRBJ2-2
cdr3_aa: CASSLDVGGGFTGELFF
cdr3_nt: TGTGCCAGCAGCTTAGATGTTGGCGGGGGGTTCACCGGGGAGCTGTTTTTT

v_call: TRBV4-1
d_call: -
clone_size: -
j_call: TRBJ1-4
cdr3_aa: CASSQDLIFGEKLFF
cdr3_nt: TGCGCCAGCAGCCAAGATCTGATTTTTGGGGAAAAACTGTTTTTT

v_call: TRBV28
d_call: -
clone_size: -
j_call: TRBJ1-1
cdr3_aa: CASRPGSPVGAFF
cdr3_nt: TGTGCCAGCAGACCCGGGAGCCCTGTCGGGGCTTTCTTT

v_call: TRBV6-5
d_call: -
clone_size: few
j_call: TRBJ1-2
cdr3_aa: CASSPAGDGYTF
cdr3_nt: TGTGCCAGCAGCCCCGCCGGCGATGGCTACACCTTC

v_call: TRBV12-2
d_call: -
clone_size: -
j_call: TRBJ2-2
cdr3_aa: CASRLALVPGPAGAGELFF
cdr3_nt: TGTGCAAGTCGCTTAGCTCTCGTTCCGGGACCAGCAGGAGCCGGGGAGCTGTTTTTT

v_call: TRBV6-6
d_call: -
clone_size: -
j_call: TRBJ2-2
cdr3_aa: CASSYGRAQNTGELFF
cdr3_nt: TGTGCCAGCAGTTACGGCAGAGCTCAGAACACCGGGGAGCTGTTTTTT

v_call: TRBV5-6
d_call: TRBD2
clone_size: once
j_call: TRBJ2-1
cdr3_aa: CASSSQTSGGANEQFF
cdr3_nt: TGTGCCAGCAGCTCCCAGACTAGCGGGGGGGCGAATGAGCAGTTCTTC

v_call: TRBV28
d_call: -
clone_size: -
j_call: TRBJ2-7
cdr3_aa: CASSLTQGHEQYF
cdr3_nt: TGTGCCAGCAGTTTGACTCAGGGTCACGAGCAGTACTTC

v_call: TRBV9
d_call: -
clone_size: -
j_call: TRBJ1-2
cdr3_aa: CASSPSYGGANYGYTF
cdr3_nt: TGTGCCAGCAGCCCCTCTTACGGGGGAGCTAACTATGGCTACACCTTC

v_call: TRBV4-1
d_call: -
clone_size: -
j_call: TRBJ2-5
cdr3_aa: CASSQRKSRGAQETQYF
cdr3_nt: TGCGCCAGCAGCCAAAGAAAATCACGGGGGGCGCAAGAGACCCAGTACTTC

v_call: TRBV12-2
d_call: -
clone_size: few
j_call: TRBJ2-7
cdr3_aa: CASRLRNPGEQYF
cdr3_nt: TGTGCAAGTCGCTTACGTAATCCGGGGGAGCAGTACTTC

v_call: TRBV6-6
d_call: TRBD2
clone_size: -
j_call: TRBJ2-7
cdr3_aa: CASSFGTRNYEQYF
cdr3_nt: TGTGCCAGCAGTTTCGGGACTAGAAACTACGAGCAGTACTTC

v_call: TRBV30
d_call: -
clone_size: -
j_call: TRBJ1-2
cdr3_aa: CAWWLVPHGYTF
cdr3_nt: TGTGCCTGGTGGCTCGTACCGCATGGCTACACCTTC

v_call: TRBV19
d_call: TRBD1
clone_size: -
j_call: TRBJ1-6
cdr3_aa: CASNSGTGLRGLHF
cdr3_nt: TGTGCCAGTAATTCCGGGACAGGGCTTCGCGGGCTACACTTT

v_call: TRBV5-1
d_call: TRBD2
clone_size: few
j_call: TRBJ2-3
cdr3_aa: CASSLVGSGGTDTQYF
cdr3_nt: TGCGCCAGCAGCTTGGTGGGTAGCGGGGGGACAGATACGCAGTATTTT

v_call: TRBV30
d_call: TRBD1
clone_size: -
j_call: TRBJ2-7
cdr3_aa: CAWRGDRNYEQYF
cdr3_nt: TGTGCCTGGAGAGGGGACAGAAACTACGAGCAGTACTTC

v_call: TRBV9
d_call: -
clone_size: -
j_call: TRBJ1-2
cdr3_aa: CASSVGLYGYTF
cdr3_nt: TGTGCCAGCAGCGTTGGCCTCTATGGCTACACCTTC

v_call: TRBV5-5
d_call: -
clone_size: -
j_call: TRBJ2-3
cdr3_aa: CASSLGWGGWTDTQYF
cdr3_nt: TGTGCCAGCAGCTTGGGTTGGGGTGGATGGACAGATACGCAGTATTTT